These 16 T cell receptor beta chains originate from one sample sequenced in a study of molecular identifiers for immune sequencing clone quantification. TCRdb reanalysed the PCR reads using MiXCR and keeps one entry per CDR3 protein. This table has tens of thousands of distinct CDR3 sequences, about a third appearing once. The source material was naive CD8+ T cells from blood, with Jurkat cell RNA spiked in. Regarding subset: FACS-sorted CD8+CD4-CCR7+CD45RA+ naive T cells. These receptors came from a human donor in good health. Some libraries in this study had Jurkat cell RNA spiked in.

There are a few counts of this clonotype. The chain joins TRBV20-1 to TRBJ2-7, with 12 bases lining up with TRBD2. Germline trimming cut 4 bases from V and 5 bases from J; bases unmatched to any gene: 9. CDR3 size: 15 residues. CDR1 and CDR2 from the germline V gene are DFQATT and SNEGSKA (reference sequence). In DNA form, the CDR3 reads TGCAGTGCTATGAGACTAGCGGGAGTGTCCCACGAGCAGTACTTC. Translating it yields CSAMRLAGVSHEQYF.

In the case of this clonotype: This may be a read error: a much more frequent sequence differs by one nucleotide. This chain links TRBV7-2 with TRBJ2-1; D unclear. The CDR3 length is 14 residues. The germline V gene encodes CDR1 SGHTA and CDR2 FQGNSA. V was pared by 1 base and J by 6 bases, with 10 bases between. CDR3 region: CASSLGPLSNEQFF. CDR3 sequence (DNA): TGTGCCAGCAGCTTAGGACCATTGAGCAATGAGCAGTTCTTC.

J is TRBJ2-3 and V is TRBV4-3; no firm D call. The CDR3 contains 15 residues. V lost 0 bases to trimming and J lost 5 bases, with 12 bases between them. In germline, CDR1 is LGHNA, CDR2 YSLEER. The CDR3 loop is CASSQEIYPGDTQYF. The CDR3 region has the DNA TGCGCCAGCAGCCAAGAAATCTACCCGGGAGATACGCAGTATTTT.

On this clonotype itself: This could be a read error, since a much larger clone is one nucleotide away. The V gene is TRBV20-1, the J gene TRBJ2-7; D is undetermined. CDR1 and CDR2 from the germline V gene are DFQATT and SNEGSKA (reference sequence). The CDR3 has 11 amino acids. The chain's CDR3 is CSVRPAYEQCF. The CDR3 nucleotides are TGCAGTGTCAGACCAGCCTACGAGCAGTGCTTC.

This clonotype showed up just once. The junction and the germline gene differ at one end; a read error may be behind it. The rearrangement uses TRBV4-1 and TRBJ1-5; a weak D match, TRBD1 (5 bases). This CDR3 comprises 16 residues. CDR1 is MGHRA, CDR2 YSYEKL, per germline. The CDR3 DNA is TGCGCCAGCAGCCAAGTTGCGGGTTGGGGCAATCCGCCCCAGCATTTT. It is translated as CASSQVAGWGNPPQHF.

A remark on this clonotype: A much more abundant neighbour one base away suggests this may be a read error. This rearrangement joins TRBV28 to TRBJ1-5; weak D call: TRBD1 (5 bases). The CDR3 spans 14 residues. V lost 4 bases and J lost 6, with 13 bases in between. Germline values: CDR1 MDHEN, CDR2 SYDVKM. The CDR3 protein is CASSSRGKTQPQHF. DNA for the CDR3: TGTGCCAGCAGTTCTAGGGGAAAGACTCAGCCCCAGCATTTT. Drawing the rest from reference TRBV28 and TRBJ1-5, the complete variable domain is DVKVTQSSRYLVKRTGEKVFLECVQDMDHENMFWYRQDPGLGLRLIYFSYDVKMKEKGDIPEGYSVSREKKERFSLILESASTNQTSMYLCASSSRGKTQPQHFGDGTRLSIL.

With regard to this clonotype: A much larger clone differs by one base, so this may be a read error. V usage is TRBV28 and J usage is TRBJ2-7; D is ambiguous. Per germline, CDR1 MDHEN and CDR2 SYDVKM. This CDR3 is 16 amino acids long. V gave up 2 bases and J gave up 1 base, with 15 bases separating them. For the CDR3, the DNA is TGTGCCAGCAGTTTAGAAGGCCTTCCGTTGTCCTACGAGCAGTACTTC. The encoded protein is CASSLEGLPLSYEQYF.

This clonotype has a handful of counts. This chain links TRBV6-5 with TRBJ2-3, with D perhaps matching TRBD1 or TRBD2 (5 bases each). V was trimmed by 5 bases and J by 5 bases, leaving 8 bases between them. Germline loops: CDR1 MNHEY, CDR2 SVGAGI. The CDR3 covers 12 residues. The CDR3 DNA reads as TGTGCCAGCAGTGGTGGGGGAGATACGCAGTATTTT. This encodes CASSGGGDTQYF.

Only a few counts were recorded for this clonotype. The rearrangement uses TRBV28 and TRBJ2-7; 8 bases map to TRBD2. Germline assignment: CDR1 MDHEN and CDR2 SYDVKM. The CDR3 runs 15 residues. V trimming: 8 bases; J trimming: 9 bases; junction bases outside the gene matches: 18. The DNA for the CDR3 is TGTGCCAGCGGCCGGGAGGGGACGGTCACCCGGGGGCAGTACTTC. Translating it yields CASGREGTVTRGQYF.

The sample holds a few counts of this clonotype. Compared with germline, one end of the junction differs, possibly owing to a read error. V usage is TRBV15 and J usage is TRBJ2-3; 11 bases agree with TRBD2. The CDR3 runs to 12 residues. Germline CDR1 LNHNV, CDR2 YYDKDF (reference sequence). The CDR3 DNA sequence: TGTGCCACCAGCAAGGGACTAGCGGACCGCGGGTTT. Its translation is CATSKGLADRGF. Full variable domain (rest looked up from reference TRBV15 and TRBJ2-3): DAMVIQNPRYQVTQFGKPVTLSCSQTLNHNVMYWYQQKSSQAPKLLFHYYDKDFNNEADTPDNFQSRRPNTSFCFLDIRSPGLGDTAMYLCATSKGLADRGFGPGTRLTVL.

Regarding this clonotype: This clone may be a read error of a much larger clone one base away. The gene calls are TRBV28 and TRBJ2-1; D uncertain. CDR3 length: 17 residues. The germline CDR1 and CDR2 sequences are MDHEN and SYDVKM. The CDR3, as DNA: TGTGCCAGCAGTCCCCCATTGTCCCTAGGGCCCTACAGTGAGCAGTTCTTC. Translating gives CASSPPLSLGPYSEQFF. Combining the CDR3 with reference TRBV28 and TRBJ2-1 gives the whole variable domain DVKVTQSSRYLVKRTGEKVFLECVQDMDHENMFWYRQDPGLGLRLIYFSYDVKMKEKGDIPEGYSVSREKKERFSLILESASTNQTSMYLCASSPPLSLGPYSEQFFGPGTRLTVL.

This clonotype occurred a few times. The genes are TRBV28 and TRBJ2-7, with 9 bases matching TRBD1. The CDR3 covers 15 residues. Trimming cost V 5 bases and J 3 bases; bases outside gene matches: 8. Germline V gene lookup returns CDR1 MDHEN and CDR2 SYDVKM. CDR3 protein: CASSGTGSGLYEQYF. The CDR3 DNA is TGTGCCAGCAGTGGGACAGGGAGCGGACTCTACGAGCAGTACTTC. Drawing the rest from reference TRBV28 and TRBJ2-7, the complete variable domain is DVKVTQSSRYLVKRTGEKVFLECVQDMDHENMFWYRQDPGLGLRLIYFSYDVKMKEKGDIPEGYSVSREKKERFSLILESASTNQTSMYLCASSGTGSGLYEQYFGPGTRLTVT.

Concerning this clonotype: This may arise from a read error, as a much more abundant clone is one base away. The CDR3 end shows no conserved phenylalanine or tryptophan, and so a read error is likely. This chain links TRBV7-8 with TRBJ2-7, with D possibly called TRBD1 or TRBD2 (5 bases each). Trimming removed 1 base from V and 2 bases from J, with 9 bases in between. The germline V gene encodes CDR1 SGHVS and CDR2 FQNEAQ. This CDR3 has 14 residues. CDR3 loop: CASSLVLGAYEQYI. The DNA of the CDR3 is TGTGCCAGCAGCTTAGTACTGGGGGCCTACGAGCAGTACATC.

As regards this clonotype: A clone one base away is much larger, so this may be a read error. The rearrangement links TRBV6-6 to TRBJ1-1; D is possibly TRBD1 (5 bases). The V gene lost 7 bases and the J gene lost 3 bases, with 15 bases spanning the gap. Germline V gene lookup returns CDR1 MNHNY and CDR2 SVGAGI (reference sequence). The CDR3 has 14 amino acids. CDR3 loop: CASNAIGGDTEAFF. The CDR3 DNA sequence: TGTGCCAGCAACGCTATCGGAGGGGACACTGAAGCTTTCTTT.

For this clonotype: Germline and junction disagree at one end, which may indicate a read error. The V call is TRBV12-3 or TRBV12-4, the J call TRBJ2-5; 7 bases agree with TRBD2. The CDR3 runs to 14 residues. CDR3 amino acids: CASSSTQAGETQNF. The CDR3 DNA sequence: TGTGCCAGCAGTTCAACCCAGGCGGGGGAGACCCAGAACTTC.

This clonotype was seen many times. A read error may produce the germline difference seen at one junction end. This CDR3 reads CASTRTSGAAETQYF. Written as DNA, the CDR3 is TGTGCTAGCACCCGGACTAGCGGAGCTGCGGAGACCCAGTACTTC. The rearrangement uses TRBV7-7 and TRBJ2-5; 10 bases line up with TRBD2. This CDR3 spans 15 amino acids. Germline lookup yields CDR1 SSHAT and CDR2 FNYEAQ (reference sequence).